This TCR beta chain was captured by sequencing in a study of blood T cell repertoires in COVID-19. About the research overall: Sites across the United States, Italy and Spain contributed samples from acute and convalescent COVID-19.

In the original workflow: Estimation of nucleated cell counts relied on the amplification of reference gene primers. Assay: immunoSEQ multiplex PCR; the TCRdb copy retains only in-frame clones and omits some. The V and J calls and clone size are taken from that table; D and trimming were inferred from the DNA. The sample carries roughly 200,000 clones, around nine tenths recorded once. This CDR3 is built from 15 residues. V lost 0 bases to trimming and J lost 7 bases; unmatched junction nucleotides: 6. Germline V lookup: CDR1 SGHRS, CDR2 YFSETQ. The receptor was isolated from a woman aged 18 to 35 who had recovered from COVID-19. V gene TRBV5-1 combines with J gene TRBJ1-5, with 8 bases aligning to TRBD1. Sequenced material: peripheral blood. For the CDR3, the DNA is TGCGCCAGCAGCTTGGCCCCAGGGGGCGTGCAGCCCCAGCATTTT. Its protein product is CASSLAPGGVQPQHF. The entire variable domain, with the rest obtained from reference TRBV5-1 and TRBJ1-5, is as follows: KAGVTQTPRYLIKTRGQQVTLSCSPISGHRSVSWYQQTPGQGLQFLFEYFSETQRNKGNFPGRFSGRQFSNSRSEMNVSTLELGDSALYLCASSLAPGGVQPQHFGDGTRLSIL.